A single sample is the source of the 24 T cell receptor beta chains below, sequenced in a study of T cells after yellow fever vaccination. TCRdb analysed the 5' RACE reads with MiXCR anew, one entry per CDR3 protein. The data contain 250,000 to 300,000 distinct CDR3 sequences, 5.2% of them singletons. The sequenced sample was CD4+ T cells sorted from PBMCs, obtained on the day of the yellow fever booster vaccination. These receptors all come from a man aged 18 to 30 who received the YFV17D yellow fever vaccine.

CDR3 sequence reads: CASRGLGRETQYF. In nucleotides, the CDR3 is TGTGCCAGCAGAGGACTAGGTCGTGAGACCCAGTACTTC. This chain links TRBV6-5 with TRBJ2-5; 7 nucleotides line up with TRBD2. The CDR3 spans 13 residues. Germline V lookup: CDR1 MNHEY, CDR2 SVGAGI. V lost 6 bases to trimming and J lost 5 bases; unmatched junction nucleotides: 6.

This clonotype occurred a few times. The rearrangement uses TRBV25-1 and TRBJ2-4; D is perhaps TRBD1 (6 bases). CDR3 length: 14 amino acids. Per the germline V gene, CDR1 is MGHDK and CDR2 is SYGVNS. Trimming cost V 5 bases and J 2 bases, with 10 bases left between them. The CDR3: CASSTTGSKNIQYF. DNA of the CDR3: TGTGCCAGCAGTACCACAGGGTCCAAAAACATTCAGTACTTC. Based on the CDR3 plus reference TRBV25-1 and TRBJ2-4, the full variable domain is EADIYQTPRYLVIGTGKKITLECSQTMGHDKMYWYQQDPGMELHLIHYSYGVNSTEKGDLSSESTVSRIRTEHFPLTLESARPSHTSQYLCASSTTGSKNIQYFGAGTRLSVL.

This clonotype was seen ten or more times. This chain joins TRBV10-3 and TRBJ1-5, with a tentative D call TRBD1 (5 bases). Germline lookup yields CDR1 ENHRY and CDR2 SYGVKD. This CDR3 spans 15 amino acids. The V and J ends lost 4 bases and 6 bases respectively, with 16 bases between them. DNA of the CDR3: TGTGCCATCAGTGCTGGGGGTGGGGCAAGTCAGCCCCAGCATTTT. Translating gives CAISAGGGASQPQHF.

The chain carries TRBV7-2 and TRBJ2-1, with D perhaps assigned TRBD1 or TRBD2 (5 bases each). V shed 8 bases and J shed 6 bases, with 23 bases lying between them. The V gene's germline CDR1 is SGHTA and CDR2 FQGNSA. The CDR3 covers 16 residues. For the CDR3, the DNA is TGTGCCAGCCGACCATTGGTTGGGGGTTTTGGCAATGAGCAGTTCTTC. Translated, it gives CASRPLVGGFGNEQFF.

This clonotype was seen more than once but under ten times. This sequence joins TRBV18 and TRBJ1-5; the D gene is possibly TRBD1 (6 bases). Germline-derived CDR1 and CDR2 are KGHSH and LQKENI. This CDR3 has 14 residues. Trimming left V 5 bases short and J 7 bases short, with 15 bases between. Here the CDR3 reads CASSEQGLGQPQHF. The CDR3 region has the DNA TGTGCCAGCTCAGAACAGGGACTGGGGCAGCCCCAGCATTTT. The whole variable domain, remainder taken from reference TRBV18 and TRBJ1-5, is NAGVMQNPRHLVRRRGQEARLRCSPMKGHSHVYWYRQLPEEGLKFMVYLQKENIIDESGMPKERFSAEFPKEGPSILRIQQVVRGDSAAYFCASSEQGLGQPQHFGDGTRLSIL.

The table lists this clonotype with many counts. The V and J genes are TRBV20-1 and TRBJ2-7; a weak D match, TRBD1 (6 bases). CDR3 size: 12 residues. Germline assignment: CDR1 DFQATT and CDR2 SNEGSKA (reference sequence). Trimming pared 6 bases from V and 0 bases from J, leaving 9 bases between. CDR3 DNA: TGCAGTGCCGCGGACAGCTCCTACGAGCAGTACGTC. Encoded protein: CSAADSSYEQYV.

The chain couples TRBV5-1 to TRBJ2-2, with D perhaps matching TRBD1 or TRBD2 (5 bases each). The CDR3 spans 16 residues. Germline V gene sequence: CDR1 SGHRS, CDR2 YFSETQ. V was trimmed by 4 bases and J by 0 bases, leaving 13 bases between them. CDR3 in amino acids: CASSMEVGANTGELFF. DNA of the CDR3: TGCGCCAGCAGCATGGAGGTGGGGGCGAACACCGGGGAGCTGTTTTTT.

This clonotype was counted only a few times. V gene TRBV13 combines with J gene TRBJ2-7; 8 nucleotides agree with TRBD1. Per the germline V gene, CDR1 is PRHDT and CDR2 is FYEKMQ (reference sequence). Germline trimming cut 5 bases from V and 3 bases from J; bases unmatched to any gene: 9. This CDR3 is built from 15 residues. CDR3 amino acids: CASSARQGMFYEQYF. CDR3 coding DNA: TGTGCCAGCAGCGCTCGACAGGGGATGTTCTACGAGCAGTACTTC.

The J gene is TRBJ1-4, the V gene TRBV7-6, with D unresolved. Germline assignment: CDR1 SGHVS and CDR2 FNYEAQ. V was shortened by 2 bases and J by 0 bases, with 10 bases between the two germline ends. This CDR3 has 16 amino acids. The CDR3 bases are TGTGCCAGCAGCTTAAGGTCGCGGGCAACTAATGAAAAACTGTTTTTT. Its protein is CASSLRSRATNEKLFF.

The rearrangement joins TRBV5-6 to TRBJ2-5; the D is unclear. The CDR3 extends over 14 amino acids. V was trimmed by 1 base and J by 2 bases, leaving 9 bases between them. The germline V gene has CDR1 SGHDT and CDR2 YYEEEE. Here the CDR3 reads CASSLRAPQETQYF. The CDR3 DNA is TGTGCCAGCAGCTTGAGGGCGCCGCAAGAGACCCAGTACTTC. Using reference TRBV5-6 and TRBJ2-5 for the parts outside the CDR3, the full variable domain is DAGVTQSPTHLIKTRGQQVTLRCSPKSGHDTVSWYQQALGQGPQFIFQYYEEEERQRGNFPDRFSGHQFPNYSSELNVNALLLGDSALYLCASSLRAPQETQYFGPGTRLLVL.

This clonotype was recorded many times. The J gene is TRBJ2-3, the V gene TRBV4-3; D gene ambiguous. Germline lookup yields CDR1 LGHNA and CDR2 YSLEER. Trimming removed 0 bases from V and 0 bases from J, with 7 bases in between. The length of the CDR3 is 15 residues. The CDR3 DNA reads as TGCGCCAGCAGCCAAGACCACAGAAGCACAGATACGCAGTATTTT. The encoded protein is CASSQDHRSTDTQYF.

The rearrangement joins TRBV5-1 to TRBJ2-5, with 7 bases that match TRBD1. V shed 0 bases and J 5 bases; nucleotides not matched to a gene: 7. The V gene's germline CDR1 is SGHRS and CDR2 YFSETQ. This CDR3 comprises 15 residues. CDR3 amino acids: CASSLDRGDMETQYF. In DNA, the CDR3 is TGCGCCAGCAGCTTGGACAGGGGTGATATGGAGACCCAGTACTTC.

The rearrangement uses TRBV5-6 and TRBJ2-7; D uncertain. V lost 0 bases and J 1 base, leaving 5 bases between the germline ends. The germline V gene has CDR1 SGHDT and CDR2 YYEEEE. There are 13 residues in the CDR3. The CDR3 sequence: CASSLALSYEQYV. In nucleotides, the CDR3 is TGTGCCAGCAGCTTGGCCCTTTCCTACGAGCAGTACGTC.

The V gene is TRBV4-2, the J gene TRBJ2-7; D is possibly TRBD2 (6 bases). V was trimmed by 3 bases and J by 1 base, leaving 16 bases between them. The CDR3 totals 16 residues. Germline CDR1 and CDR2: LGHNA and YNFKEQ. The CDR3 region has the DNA TGTGCCAGCAGCCAGTTGGAGGGTCGGGGTTCCTACGAGCAGTACTTC. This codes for CASSQLEGRGSYEQYF.

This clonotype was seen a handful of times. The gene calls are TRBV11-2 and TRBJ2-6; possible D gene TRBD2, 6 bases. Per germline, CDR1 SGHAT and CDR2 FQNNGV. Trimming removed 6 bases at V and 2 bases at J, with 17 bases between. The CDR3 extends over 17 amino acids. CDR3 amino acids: CASSPLRGGTGANVLTF. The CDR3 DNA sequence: TGTGCCAGCAGTCCCCTTCGGGGAGGAACTGGGGCCAACGTCCTGACTTTC.

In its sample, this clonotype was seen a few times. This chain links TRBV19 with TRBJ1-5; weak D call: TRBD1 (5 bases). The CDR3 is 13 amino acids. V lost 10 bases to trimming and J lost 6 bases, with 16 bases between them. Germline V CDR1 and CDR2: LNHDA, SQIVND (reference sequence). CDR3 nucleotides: TGTGCCACCCAAGCGGGGACGGTTCAGCCCCAGCATTTT. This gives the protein CATQAGTVQPQHF.

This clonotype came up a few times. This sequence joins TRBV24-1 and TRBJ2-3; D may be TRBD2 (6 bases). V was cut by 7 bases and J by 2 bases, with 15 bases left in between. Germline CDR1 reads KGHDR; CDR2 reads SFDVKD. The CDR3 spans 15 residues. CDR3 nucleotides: TGTGCCACCAGCGCCCTGCGGGACCTCACAGATACGCAGTATTTT. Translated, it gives CATSALRDLTDTQYF.

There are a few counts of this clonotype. In nucleotides, the CDR3 is TGCGCCAGCAGCTTCGACGGCACAGATACGCAGTATTTT. Translation: CASSFDGTDTQYF. This chain joins TRBV5-1 and TRBJ2-3; D uncertain. The V gene lost 2 bases and the J gene lost 1 base, with 5 bases spanning the gap. This CDR3 has 13 residues. Germline V gene sequence: CDR1 SGHRS, CDR2 YFSETQ.

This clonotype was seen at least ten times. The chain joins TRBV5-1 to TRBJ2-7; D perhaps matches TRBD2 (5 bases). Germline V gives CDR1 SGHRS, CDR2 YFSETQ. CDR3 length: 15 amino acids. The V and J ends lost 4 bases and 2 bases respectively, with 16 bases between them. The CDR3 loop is CASSLGTSKTYEQYF. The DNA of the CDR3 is TGCGCCAGCAGCCTTGGCACTAGTAAGACCTACGAGCAGTACTTC.

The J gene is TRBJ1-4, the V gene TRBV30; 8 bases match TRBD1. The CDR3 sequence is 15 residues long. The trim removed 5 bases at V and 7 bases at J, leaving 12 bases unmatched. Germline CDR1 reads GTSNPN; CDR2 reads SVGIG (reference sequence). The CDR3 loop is CAWLDKTGGGEKLFF. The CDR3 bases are TGTGCCTGGCTAGACAAAACAGGGGGAGGTGAAAAACTGTTTTTT.

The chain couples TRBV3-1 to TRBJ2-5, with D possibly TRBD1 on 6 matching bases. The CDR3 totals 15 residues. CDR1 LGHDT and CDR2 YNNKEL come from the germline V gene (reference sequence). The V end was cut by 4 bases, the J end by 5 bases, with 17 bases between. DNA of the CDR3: TGTGCCAGCAGCCTACGACAGGCTGCCGGGGAGACCCAGTACTTC. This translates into CASSLRQAAGETQYF.

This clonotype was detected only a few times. The CDR3 is CASSYPSFISGNTIYF. The CDR3 bases are TGTGCCAGCAGTTACCCCAGTTTCATCTCTGGAAACACCATATATTTT. This rearrangement joins TRBV6-6 to TRBJ1-3, with D hard to call. Trimming took 2 bases from V and 0 from J, leaving 11 bases between them. The germline V gene encodes CDR1 MNHNY and CDR2 SVGAGI (reference sequence). This CDR3 is 16 amino acids long.

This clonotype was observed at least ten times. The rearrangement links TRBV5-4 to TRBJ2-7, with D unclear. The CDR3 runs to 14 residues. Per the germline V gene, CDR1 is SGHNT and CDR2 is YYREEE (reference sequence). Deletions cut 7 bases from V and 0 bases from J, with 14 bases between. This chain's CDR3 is CASSTAPYSYEQYV. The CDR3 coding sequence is TGTGCCAGCTCTACGGCGCCGTACTCCTACGAGCAGTACGTC.

The DNA for the CDR3 is TGTGCCAGCAGCGTACAGCCCCATGTGATGAACACTGAAGCTTTCTTT. Its translation: CASSVQPHVMNTEAFF. V gene TRBV7-2 combines with J gene TRBJ1-1; D call uncertain. The CDR3 has 16 residues. The V end lost 5 bases, the J end lost 0 bases, and 16 bases lay between the germline ends. CDR1 and CDR2 (germline): SGHTA, FQGNSA.